This T cell receptor beta chain was observed in a study of blood T cell repertoires in COVID-19. The CDR3 runs to 14 residues. Germline V gives CDR1 ENHRY, CDR2 SYGVKD. V dropped 2 bases and J dropped 10 bases, with 12 bases sitting between them. This clone was observed a few times. This table comes from immunoSEQ multiplex PCR, and its TCRdb copy is limited to in-frame clones, with some not included. The data show approximately 110,000 clones, about nine tenths seen once. This clonotype was sampled from a middle-aged man with acute or convalescent COVID-19. J is TRBJ1-6 and V is TRBV10-3, with no clear D. The sequenced sample was peripheral blood. CDR3 residues: CAISEREGSSPLHF. The CDR3 DNA reads TGTGCCATCAGTGAGCGGGAGGGTTCATCACCCCTCCACTTT.